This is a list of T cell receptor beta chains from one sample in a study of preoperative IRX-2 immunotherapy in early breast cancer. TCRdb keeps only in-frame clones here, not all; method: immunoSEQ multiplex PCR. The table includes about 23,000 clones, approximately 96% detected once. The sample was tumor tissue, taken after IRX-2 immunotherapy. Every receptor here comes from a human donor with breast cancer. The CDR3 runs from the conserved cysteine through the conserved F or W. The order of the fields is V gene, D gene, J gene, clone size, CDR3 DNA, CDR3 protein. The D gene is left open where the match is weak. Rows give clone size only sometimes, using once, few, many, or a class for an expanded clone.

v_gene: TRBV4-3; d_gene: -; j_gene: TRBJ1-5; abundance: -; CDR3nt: TGCGCCAGCAGCCAAGATCCCCCTTCCGGGACGGATAGCAATCAGCCCCAGCATTTT; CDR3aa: CASSQDPPSGTDSNQPQHF
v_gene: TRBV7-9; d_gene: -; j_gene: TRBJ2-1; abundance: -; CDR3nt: TGTGCCAGCACCGAAGGGGGGGTTGAGCAGTTCTTC; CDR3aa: CASTEGGVEQFF
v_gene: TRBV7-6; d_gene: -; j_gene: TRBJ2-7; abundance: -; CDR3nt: TGTGCCAGCAGCGAGGGTTACTACGAGCAGTACTTC; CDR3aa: CASSEGYYEQYF
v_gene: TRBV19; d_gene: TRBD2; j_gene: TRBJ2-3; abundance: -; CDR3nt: TGTGCCAGTAGTAGGGCTAGCGGAATCACAGATACGCAGTATTTT; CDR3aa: CASSRASGITDTQYF
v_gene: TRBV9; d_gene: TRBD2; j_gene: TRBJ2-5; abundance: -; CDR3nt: TGTGCCAGCAGCGTACAAGGACTAGCGAAAGAGACCCAGTACTTC; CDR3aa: CASSVQGLAKETQYF
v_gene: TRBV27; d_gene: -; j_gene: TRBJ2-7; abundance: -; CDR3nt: TGTGCCAGCAGGACGCAGGGGAGCTCCTACGAGCAGTACTTC; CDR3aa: CASRTQGSSYEQYF
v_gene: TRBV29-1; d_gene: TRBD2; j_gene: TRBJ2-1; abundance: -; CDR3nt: TGCAGCGTTGAAAGGGGCGGGAGGTCATTCGATGAGCAGTTCTTC; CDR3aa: CSVERGGRSFDEQFF
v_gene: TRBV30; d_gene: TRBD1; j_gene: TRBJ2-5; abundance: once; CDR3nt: TGTGCCTGGACCCGGGACAGGGGAGTGGGAGAGACCCAGTACTTC; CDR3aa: CAWTRDRGVGETQYF
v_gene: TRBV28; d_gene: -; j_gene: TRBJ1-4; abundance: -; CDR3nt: TGTGCCACCGTACATGTCGTGGCCGAAAAACTGTTTTTT; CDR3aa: CATVHVVAEKLFF
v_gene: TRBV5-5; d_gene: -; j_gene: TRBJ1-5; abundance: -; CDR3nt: TGTGCCAGCAGCCCCCCTGGGACTGCATATCAGCCCCAGCATTTT; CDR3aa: CASSPPGTAYQPQHF
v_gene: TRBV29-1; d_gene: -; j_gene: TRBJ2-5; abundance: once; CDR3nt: TGCAGCGTTAGGGGGTACCAAGAGACCCAGTACTTC; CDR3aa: CSVRGYQETQYF
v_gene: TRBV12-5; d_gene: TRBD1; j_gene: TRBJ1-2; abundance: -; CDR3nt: TGTGCTAGTGGTCCGACAGGGGATGGCTACACCTTC; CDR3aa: CASGPTGDGYTF
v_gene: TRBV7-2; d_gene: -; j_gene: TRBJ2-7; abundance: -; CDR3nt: TGTGCCAGCAGCTTAAGCGCCACGTCTGTCTACGAGCAGTACTTC; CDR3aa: CASSLSATSVYEQYF
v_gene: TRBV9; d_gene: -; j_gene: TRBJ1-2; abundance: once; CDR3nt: TGTGCCAGCAGCGTAGGTGGGGAGGATGGCTACACCTTC; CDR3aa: CASSVGGEDGYTF
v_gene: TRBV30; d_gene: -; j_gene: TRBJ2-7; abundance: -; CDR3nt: TGTGCCTGGAGTGTACTGTCCGCGGCCTCCTACGAGCAGTACTTC; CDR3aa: CAWSVLSAASYEQYF
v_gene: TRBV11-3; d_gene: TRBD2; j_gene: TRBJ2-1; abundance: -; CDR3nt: TGTGCCAGCAGCTTAGGAACTAGCGGGAGATCTAATGAGCAGTTCTTC; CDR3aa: CASSLGTSGRSNEQFF
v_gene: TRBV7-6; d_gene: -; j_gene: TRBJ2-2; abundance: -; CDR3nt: TGTGCCAGCAGCCCAAGGACTATTCACACCGGGGAGCTGTTTTTT; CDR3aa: CASSPRTIHTGELFF
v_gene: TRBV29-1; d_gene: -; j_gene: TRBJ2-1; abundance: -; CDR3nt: TGCAGCGTTGGCCCAGGGAATGAGCAGTTCTTC; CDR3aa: CSVGPGNEQFF
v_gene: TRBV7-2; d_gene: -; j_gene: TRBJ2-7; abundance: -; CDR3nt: TGTGCCAGCAGCCTTTTTGCGGGGCAACCCTACGAGCAGTACTTC; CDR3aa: CASSLFAGQPYEQYF
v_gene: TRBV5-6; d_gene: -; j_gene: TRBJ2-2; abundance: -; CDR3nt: TGTGCCAGCGGACTGCAGGGAATCGGGGAGCTGTTTTTT; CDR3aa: CASGLQGIGELFF
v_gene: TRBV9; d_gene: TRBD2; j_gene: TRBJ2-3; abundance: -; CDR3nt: TGTGCCAGCAGCGTCGGGACTAACACAGATACGCAGTATTTT; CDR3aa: CASSVGTNTDTQYF
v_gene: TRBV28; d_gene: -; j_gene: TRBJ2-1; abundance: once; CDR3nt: TGTGCCAGCTCCTACAGGGACTACAATGAGCAGTTCTTC; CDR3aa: CASSYRDYNEQFF
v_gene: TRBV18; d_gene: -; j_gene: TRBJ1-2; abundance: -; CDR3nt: TGTGCCAGCTCACCAGGGGGCGACAGTTCTAACTATGGCTACACCTTC; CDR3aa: CASSPGGDSSNYGYTF
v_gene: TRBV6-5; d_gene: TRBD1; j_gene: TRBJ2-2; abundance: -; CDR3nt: TGTGCCAGCAGAACCGACAGGGGTAACACCGGGGAGCTGTTTTTT; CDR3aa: CASRTDRGNTGELFF
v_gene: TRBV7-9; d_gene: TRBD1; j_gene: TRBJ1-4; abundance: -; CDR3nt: TGTGCCAGCAGCTCGCGACAGGGACAGGGTGAAAAACTGTTTTTT; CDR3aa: CASSSRQGQGEKLFF
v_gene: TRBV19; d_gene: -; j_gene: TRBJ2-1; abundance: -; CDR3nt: TGTGCCAGTAAGTCTTTGAGCTCCTACAATGAGCAGTTCTTC; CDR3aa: CASKSLSSYNEQFF
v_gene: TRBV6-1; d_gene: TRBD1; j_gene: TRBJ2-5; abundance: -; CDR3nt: TGTGCCAGCAGTGGACAGGGGGGATACCAAGAGACCCAGTACTTC; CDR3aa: CASSGQGGYQETQYF
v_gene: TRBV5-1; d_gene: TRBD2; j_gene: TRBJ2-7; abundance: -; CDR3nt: TGCGCCAGCAGCTTCACTATGGGACTAGCGGGGGAGCAGTACTTC; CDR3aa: CASSFTMGLAGEQYF
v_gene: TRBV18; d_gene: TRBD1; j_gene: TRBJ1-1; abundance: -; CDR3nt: TGTGCCAGCTCACCAAGGGAGACAGGGGGCACTGAAGCTTTCTTT; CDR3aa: CASSPRETGGTEAFF
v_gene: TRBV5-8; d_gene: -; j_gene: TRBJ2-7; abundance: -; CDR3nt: TGTGCCAGCAGGGGGACCCAGCAGTACTTC; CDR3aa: CASRGTQQYF
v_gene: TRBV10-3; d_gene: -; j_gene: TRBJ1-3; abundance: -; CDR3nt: TGTGCCATCAATTACCAACCTTTAGCGGCTGGAAACACCATATATTTT; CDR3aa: CAINYQPLAAGNTIYF
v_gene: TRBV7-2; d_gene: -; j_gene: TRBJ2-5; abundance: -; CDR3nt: TGTGCCAGCAGCCTGGACCAGGAAGAGACCCAGTACTTC; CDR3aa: CASSLDQEETQYF
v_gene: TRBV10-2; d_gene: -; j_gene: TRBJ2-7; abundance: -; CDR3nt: TGCGCCAGCAGTGAGTCTGAGTTGCTGTCCTACGAGCAGTACTTC; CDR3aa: CASSESELLSYEQYF
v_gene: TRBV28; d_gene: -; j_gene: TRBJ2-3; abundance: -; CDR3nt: TGTGCCAGCAGTTTCGACCTAAGACAGGGACTTCACACAGATACGCAGTATTTT; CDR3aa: CASSFDLRQGLHTDTQYF
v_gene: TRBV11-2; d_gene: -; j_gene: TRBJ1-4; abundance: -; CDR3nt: TGTGCCAGCAGCACCACCAGGGACCCGAGTGAAAAACTGTTTTTT; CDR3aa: CASSTTRDPSEKLFF
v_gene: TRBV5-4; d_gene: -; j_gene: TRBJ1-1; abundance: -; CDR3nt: TGTGCCAGCAGCCCTCGGACCTTAACTGAAGCTTTCTTT; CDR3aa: CASSPRTLTEAFF
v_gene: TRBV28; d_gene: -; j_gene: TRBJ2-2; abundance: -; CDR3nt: TGTGCCAGCAGTCCTACTAGAGACACCGGGGAGCTGTTTTTT; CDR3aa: CASSPTRDTGELFF
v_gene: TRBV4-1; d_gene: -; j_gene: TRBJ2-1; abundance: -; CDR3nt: TGCGCCAGCAGCCTACACGGGAATGAGCAGTTCTTC; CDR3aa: CASSLHGNEQFF
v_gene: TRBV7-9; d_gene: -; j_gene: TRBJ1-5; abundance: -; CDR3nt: TGTGCCAGCAGCTTAGGGATGAGGGGCGCGGGCAATCAGCCCCAGCATTTT; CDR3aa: CASSLGMRGAGNQPQHF
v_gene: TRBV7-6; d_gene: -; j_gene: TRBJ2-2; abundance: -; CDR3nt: TGTGCCAGCAGTACGAACACCGGGGAGCTGTTTTTT; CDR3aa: CASSTNTGELFF
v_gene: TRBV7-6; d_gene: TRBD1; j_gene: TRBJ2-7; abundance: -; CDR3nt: TGTGCCAGCAGCTTTGGACAGGGCCGGAACGAGCAGTACTTC; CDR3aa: CASSFGQGRNEQYF
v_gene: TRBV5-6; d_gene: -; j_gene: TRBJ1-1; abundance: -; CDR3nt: TGTGCCAGCAGCTTGGAGGGGCGCCGGTTCGCTTTCTTT; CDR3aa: CASSLEGRRFAFF
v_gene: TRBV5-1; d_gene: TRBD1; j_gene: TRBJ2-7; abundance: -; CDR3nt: TGCGCCAGCAGCTTGGACGGGACAGCCCGTTTGTACGAGCAGTACTTC; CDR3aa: CASSLDGTARLYEQYF
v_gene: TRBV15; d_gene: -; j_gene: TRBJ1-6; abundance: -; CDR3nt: TGTGCCACCAGCAGAGATAGTGATTCACCCCTCCACTTT; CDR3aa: CATSRDSDSPLHF
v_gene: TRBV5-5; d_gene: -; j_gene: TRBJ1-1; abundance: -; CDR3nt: TGTGCCAGCTACGGAAAGGGAAACACTGAAGCTTTCTTT; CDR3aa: CASYGKGNTEAFF
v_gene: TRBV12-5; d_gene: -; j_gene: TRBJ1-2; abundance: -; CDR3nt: TGTGCTAGTGGTAACGATCAGCGCTACACCTTC; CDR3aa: CASGNDQRYTF
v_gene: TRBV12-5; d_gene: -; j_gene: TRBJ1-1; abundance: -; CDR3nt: TGTGCTAGTGGTTTGGGACCAAACACTGAAGCTTTCTTT; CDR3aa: CASGLGPNTEAFF
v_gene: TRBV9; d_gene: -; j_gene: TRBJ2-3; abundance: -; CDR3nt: TGTGCCAGCAGCGTAGAGGGCAGGGGCACAGATACGCAGTATTTT; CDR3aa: CASSVEGRGTDTQYF
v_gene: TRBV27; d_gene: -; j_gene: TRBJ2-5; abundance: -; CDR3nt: TGTGCCAGCAGTTTATCTTGGGGGGAGTTGGAGACCCAGTACTTC; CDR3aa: CASSLSWGELETQYF
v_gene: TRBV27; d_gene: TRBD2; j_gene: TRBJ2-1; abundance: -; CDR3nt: TGTGCCAGCAGTTTCTGGGGGAGACTAGCGGGATCCTACAATGAGCAGTTCTTC; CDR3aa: CASSFWGRLAGSYNEQFF
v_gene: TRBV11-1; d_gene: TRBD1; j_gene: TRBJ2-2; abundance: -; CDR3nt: TGTGCCAGCAGCTTGAGGACAGGCTCGAACACCGGGGAGCTGTTTTTT; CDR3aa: CASSLRTGSNTGELFF
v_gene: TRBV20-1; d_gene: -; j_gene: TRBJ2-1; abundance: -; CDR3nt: TGCAGTGCCCCGAAGGGAAATGAGCAGTTCTTC; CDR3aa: CSAPKGNEQFF
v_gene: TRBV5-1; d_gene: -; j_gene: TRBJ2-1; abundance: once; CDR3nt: TGCGCCACCCAGAGCACGCCCGGTTACAATGAGCAGTTCTTC; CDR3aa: CATQSTPGYNEQFF
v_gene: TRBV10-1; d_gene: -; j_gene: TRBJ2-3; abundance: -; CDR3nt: TGCGCCAGCAGTCGAAGCACAGATACGCAGTATTTT; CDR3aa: CASSRSTDTQYF
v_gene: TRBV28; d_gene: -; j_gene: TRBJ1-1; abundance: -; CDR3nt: TGTGCCAGCAGTTTCCGGGGGAGGGGAACTGAAGCTTTCTTT; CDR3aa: CASSFRGRGTEAFF
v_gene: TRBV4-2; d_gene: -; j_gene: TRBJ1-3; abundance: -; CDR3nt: TGTGCCAGCAGCCAAGCGGAGGGCGCTGGAAACACCATATATTTT; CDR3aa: CASSQAEGAGNTIYF
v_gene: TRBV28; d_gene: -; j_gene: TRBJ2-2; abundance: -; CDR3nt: TGTGCCAGCAGTTCTCTGGCCAACCCCGGGGAGCTGTTTTTT; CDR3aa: CASSSLANPGELFF
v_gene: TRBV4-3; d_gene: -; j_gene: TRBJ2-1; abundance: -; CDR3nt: TGCGCCAGCAGCCAAGATCAGGGCAATGAGCAGTTCTTC; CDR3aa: CASSQDQGNEQFF
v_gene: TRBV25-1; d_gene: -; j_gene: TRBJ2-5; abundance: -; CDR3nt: TGTGCCAGCAGTGCGTGGGACGCCTCGCGGGATATCCAGTACTTC; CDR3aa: CASSAWDASRDIQYF
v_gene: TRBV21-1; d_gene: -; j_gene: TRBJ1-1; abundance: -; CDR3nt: TGTGCCAGTCACAAGGGGGCCAGGGGTGTGTTT; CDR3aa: CASHKGARGVF